This entry lists 18 T cell receptor beta chains sequenced from one sample in a study of T cells in Graves' hyperthyroidism and ophthalmopathy. RNA transcripts provided the source from which TCR beta CDR3 regions were amplified. An initial round of RT-PCR targeting the TCR CDR3 relied on the HTBI primer set. TCRdb ran MiXCR on the multiplex PCR reads and lists one entry per CDR3 protein. The table has about 350,000 distinct CDR3 sequences, about 15% seen once. Source material: blood. These receptor sequences come from a woman in her thirties with Graves' hyperthyroidism.

This clonotype was recorded at least ten times. The V call is TRBV6-5, the J call TRBJ2-7; 8 nucleotides line up with TRBD1. Germline V gene sequence: CDR1 MNHEY, CDR2 SVGAGI. There are 16 residues in the CDR3. V lost 0 bases to trimming and J lost 4 bases; unmatched junction nucleotides: 8. The CDR3 here is CASSYSKDRGGYEQYF. The CDR3 coding sequence is TGTGCCAGCAGTTACTCGAAAGACAGGGGCGGTTACGAGCAGTACTTC.

Many counts were recorded for this clonotype. The chain joins TRBV28 to TRBJ2-1; 8 bases align to TRBD1. Germline V CDR1 and CDR2: MDHEN, SYDVKM. Trimming cost V 3 bases and J 4 bases; bases outside gene matches: 5. This CDR3 has 15 amino acids. The CDR3 region has the DNA TGTGCCAGCAGTTTCCCCGGGACAGGTTACAATGAGCAGTTCTTC. Translating it yields CASSFPGTGYNEQFF.

The chain carries TRBV6-4 and TRBJ2-1; 10 positions match TRBD2. The germline CDR1 and CDR2 sequences are MRHNA and SNTAGT. The trim removed 0 bases at V and 6 bases at J, leaving 2 bases unmatched. There are 15 residues in the CDR3. As DNA, the CDR3 is TGTGCCAGCAGTGACTCAGCGGGAGGGTCCAATGAGCAGTTCTTC. This sequence encodes CASSDSAGGSNEQFF.

This clonotype came up many times. The chain uses TRBV28 and TRBJ1-2; no definite D call. The germline gives CDR1 MDHEN, CDR2 SYDVKM. V lost 5 bases and J 2 bases, leaving 12 bases between the germline ends. The CDR3 loop spans 14 amino acids. The CDR3: CASSPHNPNYGYTF. The CDR3 DNA reads TGTGCCAGCAGTCCACACAACCCCAACTATGGCTACACCTTC.

This clonotype was counted between two and nine times. The chain is built from TRBV7-2 and TRBJ2-1; unclear D gene. Germline V gene lookup returns CDR1 SGHTA and CDR2 FQGNSA. The V end was cut by 4 bases, the J end by 5 bases, with 6 bases between. The CDR3 totals 12 residues. The CDR3 region has the DNA TGTGCCAGCAGCTGGACCGACAATGAGCAGTTCTTC. Its protein is CASSWTDNEQFF.

This clonotype has ten or more counts. V gene TRBV12-3 or TRBV12-4 combines with J gene TRBJ2-3; the match to TRBD2 covers 10 bases. The CDR3 has 15 amino acids. With V trimmed by 5 bases and J by 3 bases, 5 bases remained unmatched. Here the CDR3 reads CASSRTSGETDTQYF. CDR3 sequence (DNA): TGTGCCAGCAGTCGGACTAGCGGAGAGACAGATACGCAGTATTTT.

This clonotype was observed a single time. The chain recombines TRBV19 with TRBJ2-7; 10 bases fit TRBD1. Trimming removed 4 bases from V and 6 bases from J; junction bases left unmatched: 3. Germline CDR1 LNHDA, CDR2 SQIVND (reference sequence). The CDR3 contains 13 residues. In DNA form, the CDR3 reads TGTGCCAGTAGTACGACAGGGGGCCTCGAGCAGTACTTC. It is translated as CASSTTGGLEQYF.

The chain employs TRBV6-1 and TRBJ1-4, with D perhaps matching TRBD1 (6 bases). This CDR3 is built from 18 residues. Per germline, CDR1 MNHNS and CDR2 SASEGT. Trimming pared 5 bases from V and 10 bases from J, leaving 29 bases between. As DNA, the CDR3 is TGTGCCAGCAGTTCCCTAACAGGGTTAAACGCAGAAGAAGTAAAACTGTTTTTT. Its translation is CASSSLTGLNAEEVKLFF.

The chain recombines TRBV6-1 with TRBJ1-3; TRBD1 is a possible D gene (5 bases). The V end lost 3 bases, the J end lost 2 bases, and 17 bases lay between the germline ends. The germline V gene encodes CDR1 MNHNS and CDR2 SASEGT. The CDR3 covers 17 residues. The CDR3 nucleotides are TGTGCCAGCAGTGACCATACTCCCGGGACGCCTGGAAACACCATATATTTT. This gives the protein CASSDHTPGTPGNTIYF.

The rearrangement joins TRBV29-1 to TRBJ2-1; D is unclear. The CDR3 runs 12 residues. From germline, CDR1 is SQVTM and CDR2 ANQGSEA. Trimming stripped 4 bases from V and 0 bases from J, with 4 bases between. The CDR3, as DNA: TGCAGCGTTGCCCACTCCTACAATGAGCAGTTCTTC. Translating it yields CSVAHSYNEQFF.

This clonotype was observed many times. The chain links TRBV5-1 to TRBJ2-2; no clear D. The CDR3 extends over 14 amino acids. Trimming removed 4 bases at V and 4 bases at J, with 11 bases between. The germline CDR1 and CDR2 sequences are SGHRS and YFSETQ. The CDR3 protein is CASSPVESTGELFF. The CDR3 region has the DNA TGCGCCAGCAGCCCCGTGGAAAGCACCGGGGAGCTGTTTTTT.

In this sample, this clonotype turned up many times. The V call is TRBV6-2 or TRBV6-3, the J call TRBJ2-1, with 8 bases identical to TRBD2. CDR1 MNHEY and CDR2 SVGEGT come from the germline V gene. Germline trimming cut 4 bases from V and 4 bases from J; bases unmatched to any gene: 6. The CDR3 totals 15 residues. CDR3 coding DNA: TGTGCCAGCAGTTTAGCGGGAAGGATGTACAATGAGCAGTTCTTC. Its protein is CASSLAGRMYNEQFF.

This clonotype has just a few counts. This chain links TRBV20-1 with TRBJ1-5, with D unclear. Deletions cut 5 bases from V and 2 bases from J, with 13 bases between. The length of the CDR3 is 14 residues. The V gene's germline CDR1 is DFQATT and CDR2 SNEGSKA (reference sequence). CDR3 sequence: CSAPLLEGNQPQHF. The CDR3 DNA sequence: TGCAGTGCTCCACTCCTGGAGGGCAATCAGCCCCAGCATTTT.

The V call is TRBV2, the J call TRBJ1-6; D is uncertain. Germline V gives CDR1 SNHLY, CDR2 FYNNEI. This CDR3 contains 13 residues. V lost 4 bases and J lost 9, with 10 bases in between. This CDR3 reads CASSGPVGSPLHF. CDR3 nucleotide sequence: TGTGCCAGCAGTGGCCCGGTCGGTTCACCCCTCCACTTT.

In its sample, this clonotype was seen many times. The genes are TRBV24-1 and TRBJ1-2, with unresolved D. CDR3 length: 13 residues. Germline values: CDR1 KGHDR, CDR2 SFDVKD. The V end lost 3 bases, the J end lost 4 bases, and 8 bases lay between the germline ends. CDR3: CATSDPRSYGYTF. CDR3 bases: TGTGCCACCAGTGATCCAAGATCCTATGGCTACACCTTC.

The chain couples TRBV2 to TRBJ2-7, with 8 bases matching TRBD2. CDR1 and CDR2 from the germline V gene are SNHLY and FYNNEI. The trim removed 10 bases at V and 1 base at J, leaving 9 bases unmatched. This CDR3 is 14 amino acids long. In nucleotides, the CDR3 is TGTGCCACCGATCGGACTAGCCTATCCTACGAGCAGTACTTC. Its translation is CATDRTSLSYEQYF. The entire variable domain, with the rest obtained from reference TRBV2 and TRBJ2-7, is as follows: EPEVTQTPSHQVTQMGQEVILRCVPISNHLYFYWYRQILGQKVEFLVSFYNNEISEKSEIFDDQFSVERPDGSNFTLKIRSTKLEDSAMYFCATDRTSLSYEQYFGPGTRLTVT.

There are a few counts of this clonotype. V is TRBV4-2 and J is TRBJ2-7; D may be TRBD1 or TRBD2 (5 bases each). This CDR3 has 16 amino acids. Germline V gene sequence: CDR1 LGHNA, CDR2 YNFKEQ. The V end lost 4 bases, the J end lost 2 bases, and 18 bases lay between the germline ends. CDR3 residues: CASSLGLGDGTYEQYF. The CDR3 DNA follows: TGTGCCAGCAGCCTGGGGCTCGGGGACGGAACCTACGAGCAGTACTTC.

This clonotype was counted at least ten times. The chain joins TRBV18 to TRBJ2-7, with D unclear. Germline lookup yields CDR1 KGHSH and CDR2 LQKENI. With 6 bases removed from V and 3 bases from J, the gap between germline ends came to 9 bases. The CDR3 length is 12 residues. The CDR3 sequence is CASSGRIYEQYF. In nucleotides, the CDR3 is TGTGCCAGCTCTGGGCGGATCTACGAGCAGTACTTC. The variable domain in full, completed from reference TRBV18 and TRBJ2-7, reads NAGVMQNPRHLVRRRGQEARLRCSPMKGHSHVYWYRQLPEEGLKFMVYLQKENIIDESGMPKERFSAEFPKEGPSILRIQQVVRGDSAAYFCASSGRIYEQYFGPGTRLTVT.